This T cell receptor beta chain derives from a study of blood T cell repertoires in COVID-19. Study in general: Collection of acute and convalescent COVID-19 samples took place in the United States, Italy and Spain. In each case, the material was cDNA or gDNA derived from T cells, B-cell-depleted T cells, or PBMCs.

CDR3 size: 20 residues. Germline CDR1 and CDR2: MNHEY and SMNVEV (reference sequence). The ends lost 3 bases at V and 7 bases at J; junction bases unmatched: 18. Original processing methods: Quantification of nucleated cells was approximated via reference gene primer amplification. Profiling relied on immunoSEQ multiplex PCR, and the TCRdb table lists in-frame clones only, not all of them. Clonal size and the V and J genes are those of that table, whereas D and trimming came from the DNA. This table has 150,000 to 200,000 clones, 80% to 90% appearing once. The chain carries TRBV27 and TRBJ2-1; 13 bases fit TRBD2. The TCR sequence derives from a man aged 55-75 years with acute or convalescent COVID-19. The sample was peripheral blood. For the CDR3, the DNA is TGTGCCAGCAGTTTCCTCAGACTAGCGGGAGGTTTCCAACTTGTGAATGAGCAGTTCTTC. As protein: CASSFLRLAGGFQLVNEQFF.